Shown below are 27 T cell receptor beta chains from a single sample sequenced in a study of blood T cells in healthy people across ages. A sample-barcoded 5' primer and a J-beta primer mix were used in a second PCR of roughly 7 to 11 cycles. TCRdb reprocessed the 5' RACE reads via MiXCR and lists one record per CDR3 protein. This table has about 1,800,000 distinct CDR3 sequences, roughly 28% appearing once. The sequencing input was blood. These receptors originate from a woman younger than 45 in good health.

The chain is built from TRBV29-1 and TRBJ1-2, with 8 bases aligning to TRBD1. The CDR3 covers 16 residues. CDR1 and CDR2 (germline): SQVTM, ANQGSEA. The ends lost 6 bases at V and 8 bases at J; junction bases unmatched: 20. The chain's CDR3 is CSVTNTRGRPTSGYTF. CDR3 bases: TGCAGCGTGACGAATACCAGGGGGCGGCCAACTAGCGGCTACACCTTC.

The chain has TRBV3-1 and TRBJ2-3, with D maybe TRBD2 (5 bases). Germline loops: CDR1 LGHDT, CDR2 YNNKEL (reference sequence). Trimming stripped 0 bases from V and 9 bases from J, with 19 bases between. The CDR3 has 16 amino acids. The CDR3 DNA follows: TGTGCCAGCAGCCAAGATTTGTCGAGCGGAGCCAGGACGCAGTATTTT. Translating gives CASSQDLSSGARTQYF.

The gene calls are TRBV30 and TRBJ2-7, with 7 bases lining up with TRBD1. After removal of 7 bases from V and 6 bases from J, the junction contained 9 bases not matched to a gene. The CDR3 sequence is 12 residues long. Per the germline V gene, CDR1 is GTSNPN and CDR2 is SVGIG (reference sequence). CDR3 sequence: CAYTQGMGEQYF. The CDR3 nucleotides read TGTGCCTATACACAGGGGATGGGCGAGCAGTACTTC.

This chain uses TRBV27 with TRBJ2-1, with D unclear. From germline, CDR1 is MNHEY and CDR2 SMNVEV (reference sequence). Between the trimmed V and J ends, which lost 8 bases and 8 bases, there was a span of 7 bases. This CDR3 has 10 residues. The CDR3 nucleotides read TGTGCCAGCGGTGTCCATGAGCAGTTCTTC. Its protein is CASGVHEQFF.

Worth noting for this clonotype: Mismatch with germline at one junction end may stem from a read error. The chain uses TRBV12-3 or TRBV12-4 and TRBJ2-7; 11 positions agree with TRBD2. This CDR3 comprises 11 residues. CDR3 amino acids: CASSRLAGLDF. CDR3 DNA: TGTGCCAGCAGTCGACTAGCGGGACTAGACTTC.

This clonotype was counted many times. The chain combines TRBV5-1 with TRBJ2-5, with D possibly TRBD1 on 6 matching bases. Deletions cut 4 bases from V and 1 base from J, with 11 bases between. The length of the CDR3 is 14 residues. Germline V gene lookup returns CDR1 SGHRS and CDR2 YFSETQ. CDR3 sequence reads: CASSGGQRQETQYF. The CDR3 DNA follows: TGCGCCAGCAGCGGCGGACAGCGCCAAGAGACCCAGTACTTC.

This chain links TRBV29-1 with TRBJ2-2, with D perhaps matching TRBD2 (6 bases). Germline CDR1 is SQVTM and CDR2 is ANQGSEA. V lost 5 bases, J lost 7 bases, and 17 bases lay in between. The CDR3 sequence is 14 residues long. CDR3: CSVYGGGVGGELFF. The CDR3 region has the DNA TGCAGCGTTTACGGGGGAGGAGTCGGCGGGGAGCTGTTTTTT.

J is TRBJ1-1 and V is TRBV7-2, with 11 bases identical to TRBD1. The CDR3 spans 16 residues. Germline trimming cut 5 bases from V and 0 bases from J; bases unmatched to any gene: 5. Germline V gives CDR1 SGHTA, CDR2 FQGNSA. The CDR3 coding sequence is TGTGCCAGCAGCGCTGGGACAGGGGGACTGAACACTGAAGCTTTCTTT. The encoded protein is CASSAGTGGLNTEAFF.

This chain uses TRBV24-1 with TRBJ1-2; TRBD1 might be the D (5 bases). The length of the CDR3 is 12 residues. The V and J ends lost 3 bases and 8 bases respectively, with 9 bases between them. Germline V gene data show CDR1 as KGHDR and CDR2 as SFDVKD. Here the CDR3 DNA reads TGTGCCACCAGTGATCAGGGCTGGGGCTACACCTTC. This translates into CATSDQGWGYTF.

The chain has TRBV9 and TRBJ2-2, with D possibly being TRBD2 (5 bases). CDR1 SGDLS and CDR2 YYNGEE come from the germline V gene. Trimming took off 1 base at V and 6 bases at J, with 7 bases between the two ends. This CDR3 has 13 residues. The CDR3 spells CASSVSGSGELFF. The CDR3 DNA is TGTGCCAGCAGCGTATCGGGGTCCGGGGAGCTGTTTTTT.

This chain joins TRBV6-5 and TRBJ2-3; 7 nucleotides match TRBD2. V trimming: 6 bases; J trimming: 7 bases; junction bases outside the gene matches: 10. Germline V gene sequence: CDR1 MNHEY, CDR2 SVGAGI. This CDR3 has 14 residues. This CDR3 reads CASRTGLLSHTQYF. The CDR3 DNA is TGTGCCAGCAGAACGGGACTACTTAGCCATACGCAGTATTTT.

The chain combines TRBV10-3 with TRBJ2-1; no reliable D call. The CDR3 consists of 14 residues. Germline V CDR1 and CDR2: ENHRY, SYGVKD. Trimming took off 0 bases at V and 8 bases at J, with 11 bases between the two ends. In DNA form, the CDR3 reads TGTGCCATCAGTGAGTCGGGTTACACGGATGAGCAGTTCTTC. It specifies CAISESGYTDEQFF.

On this clonotype itself: The junction differs from germline at one of its ends, possibly a read error. CDR3 sequence: CASSDRDRGGGDSPPHF. In DNA, the CDR3 is TGTGCCAGCAGCGACCGGGACAGGGGTGGCGGGGATTCACCCCCCCACTTT. The genes are TRBV9 and TRBJ1-6; 10 positions agree with TRBD1. This CDR3 spans 17 amino acids. CDR1 and CDR2 from the germline V gene are SGDLS and YYNGEE.

The V and J genes are TRBV13 and TRBJ2-6; D perhaps matches TRBD1 (6 bases). This CDR3 has 17 amino acids. Germline loops: CDR1 PRHDT, CDR2 FYEKMQ (reference sequence). V was trimmed by 8 bases and J by 2 bases, leaving 19 bases between them. DNA of the CDR3: TGTGCCAGCCAATGGACAGCCAATTACCCTGGGGCCAACGTCCTGACTTTC. It is translated as CASQWTANYPGANVLTF. Together with reference TRBV13 and TRBJ2-6, the CDR3 gives the full variable domain: AAGVIQSPRHLIKEKRETATLKCYPIPRHDTVYWYQQGPGQDPQFLISFYEKMQSDKGSIPDRFSAQQFSDYHSELNMSSLELGDSALYFCASQWTANYPGANVLTFGAGSRLTVL.

This clonotype appeared a few times. CDR3 bases: TGTGCCAGCAGCCGAAGTAGCGGGACAGGGGTAGACGAGCAGTACTTC. Translated: CASSRSSGTGVDEQYF. This chain uses TRBV11-2 with TRBJ2-7, with 10 bases that match TRBD1. V trimming: 5 bases; J trimming: 5 bases; junction bases outside the gene matches: 12. CDR3 size: 16 residues. CDR1 and CDR2 (germline): SGHAT, FQNNGV.

The chain has TRBV5-6 and TRBJ2-3; TRBD2 aligns across 8 bases. Germline V gene data show CDR1 as SGHDT and CDR2 as YYEEEE. This CDR3 has 12 amino acids. The junction had 8 bases not matched to a gene; V was cut back by 4 bases and J by 13 bases. The CDR3: CASSVVRGEEYF. The CDR3 region has the DNA TGTGCCAGCAGCGTGGTGCGGGGGGAGGAGTATTTT.

Of note for this clonotype: Germline and junction disagree at one end, which may indicate a read error. The J gene is TRBJ2-1, the V gene TRBV6-5, with D possibly being TRBD2 (6 bases). Germline V lookup: CDR1 MNHEY, CDR2 SVGAGI. CDR3 length: 14 amino acids. CDR3 in amino acids: CAGSYVGTPREQFF. The CDR3 coding sequence is TGTGCCGGCAGTTACGTGGGGACTCCACGTGAGCAGTTCTTC.

This clonotype was seen a handful of times. The chain links TRBV24-1 to TRBJ1-4; 9 nucleotides align to TRBD1. The CDR3 runs 17 residues. V shed 3 bases, J shed 0 bases, and the junction held 4 bases outside the gene matches. Looked up from germline, CDR1 is KGHDR and CDR2 is SFDVKD. CDR3 sequence reads: CATSDAGQGPTNEKLFF. CDR3 DNA sequence: TGTGCCACCAGTGATGCGGGACAGGGCCCAACTAATGAAAAACTGTTTTTT.

This clonotype came up once. J is TRBJ1-2 and V is TRBV6-2 or TRBV6-3; D remains unclear. The germline V gene has CDR1 MNHEY and CDR2 SVGEGT. This CDR3 has 14 residues. V was trimmed by 8 bases and J by 5 bases, leaving 18 bases between them. CDR3 nucleotides: TGTGCCAGCGGCTTAGGACTTTCCTCATATGGCTACACCTTC. Encoded protein: CASGLGLSSYGYTF.

V gene TRBV9 combines with J gene TRBJ2-4; 7 bases agree with TRBD1. With the DNA end fitting TRBJ2-7 better, the J assignment may be wrong. CDR3 length: 15 amino acids. Per the germline V gene, CDR1 is SGDLS and CDR2 is YYNGEE. In nucleotides, the CDR3 is TGTGCCAGCAGTCTAGGGGGACAGACTACCTACGAGCAGTACTTC. Translating gives CASSLGGQTTYEQYF.

The chain is built from TRBV11-2 and TRBJ2-5; no definite D call. Deletions cut 1 base from V and 5 bases from J, with 14 bases between. Looked up from germline, CDR1 is SGHAT and CDR2 is FQNNGV. This CDR3 comprises 15 residues. CDR3 residues: CASSLASSGRETQYF. In DNA form, the CDR3 reads TGTGCCAGCAGCTTAGCGTCCTCCGGCAGGGAGACCCAGTACTTC.

This clonotype was recorded at least ten times. In DNA, the CDR3 is TGTGCCAGCGGAACAGGGGGCAACGAGCAGTACTTC. This sequence encodes CASGTGGNEQYF. This rearrangement joins TRBV28 to TRBJ2-7; 9 positions agree with TRBD1. J was trimmed by 5 bases and V by 8 bases; bases with no gene match: 4. This CDR3 has 12 amino acids. CDR1 is MDHEN and CDR2 is SYDVKM in the germline V gene.

This clonotype came up once. This sequence joins TRBV15 and TRBJ2-5; 8 bases are a match to TRBD2. Germline V CDR1 and CDR2: LNHNV, YYDKDF (reference sequence). V lost 6 bases to trimming and J lost 11 bases; unmatched junction nucleotides: 14. The CDR3 length is 14 residues. Here the CDR3 DNA reads TGTGCCACCAGTATGTCGGGAGGGCGGAGTGAGCAGTACTTC. Its protein is CATSMSGGRSEQYF. Full variable domain (remainder filled in from reference TRBV15 and TRBJ2-5): DAMVIQNPRYQVTQFGKPVTLSCSQTLNHNVMYWYQQKSSQAPKLLFHYYDKDFNNEADTPDNFQSRRPNTSFCFLDIRSPGLGDTAMYLCATSMSGGRSEQYFGPGTRLLVL.

This clonotype was detected ten times or more. This chain connects TRBV5-1 to TRBJ2-5; unclear D gene. This CDR3 comprises 13 residues. Germline V CDR1 and CDR2: SGHRS, YFSETQ. Trimming took off 0 bases at V and 4 bases at J, with 7 bases between the two ends. CDR3 protein: CASSLDLGETQYF. The DNA for the CDR3 is TGCGCCAGCAGCTTGGATCTAGGAGAGACCCAGTACTTC.

V is TRBV5-4 and J is TRBJ2-7; 11 bases agree with TRBD1. The CDR3 has 14 amino acids. CDR1 and CDR2 (germline): SGHNT, YYREEE (reference sequence). J was trimmed by 1 base and V by 8 bases; bases with no gene match: 5. The CDR3 loop is CASRGDRGSYEQYF. In DNA, the CDR3 is TGTGCCAGTAGAGGGGACAGGGGGTCCTACGAGCAGTACTTC.

This chain joins TRBV20-1 and TRBJ2-4; TRBD2 agrees at 8 bases. The CDR3 loop spans 17 amino acids. V was pared by 5 bases and J by 13 bases, with 25 bases of the junction left unmatched. CDR1 and CDR2 from the germline V gene are DFQATT and SNEGSKA (reference sequence). The CDR3 here is CSARTVSGSQIFDEQYF. DNA for the CDR3: TGCAGTGCTCGAACCGTAAGCGGGAGTCAAATTTTCGATGAGCAGTACTTC.

This chain uses TRBV20-1 with TRBJ2-3; possible D gene TRBD2, 6 bases. V was cut by 6 bases and J by 2 bases, with 12 bases left in between. Germline assignment: CDR1 DFQATT and CDR2 SNEGSKA (reference sequence). The CDR3 loop spans 13 amino acids. The CDR3 bases are TGCAGTGCCGTGGGAGGATCCACAGATACGCAGTATTTT. Translating it yields CSAVGGSTDTQYF.